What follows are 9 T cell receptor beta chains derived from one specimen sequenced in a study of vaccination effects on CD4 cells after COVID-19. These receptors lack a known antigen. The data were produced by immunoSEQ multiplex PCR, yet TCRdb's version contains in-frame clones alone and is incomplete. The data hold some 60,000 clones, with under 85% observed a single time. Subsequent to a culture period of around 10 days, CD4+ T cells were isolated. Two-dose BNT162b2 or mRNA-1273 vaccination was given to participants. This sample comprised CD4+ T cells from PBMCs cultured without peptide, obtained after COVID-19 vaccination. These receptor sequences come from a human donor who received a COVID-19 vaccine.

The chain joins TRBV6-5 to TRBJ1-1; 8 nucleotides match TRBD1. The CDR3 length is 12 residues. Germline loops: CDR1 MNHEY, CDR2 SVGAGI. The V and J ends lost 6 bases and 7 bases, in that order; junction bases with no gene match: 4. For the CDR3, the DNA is TGTGCCAGCAGCCGGGACAGGTTTGAAGCTTTCTTT. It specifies CASSRDRFEAFF.

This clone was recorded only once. The CDR3 loop is CASSEDRSGANVLTF. The CDR3 bases are TGTGCCAGCAGTGAAGACAGATCTGGGGCCAACGTCCTGACTTTC. J is TRBJ2-6 and V is TRBV6-1; D unclear. Germline CDR1 is MNHNS and CDR2 is SASEGT. The CDR3 length is 15 residues. With 1 base removed from V and 1 base from J, the gap between germline ends came to 5 bases.

CDR3 sequence: CATSDPTEGYYGYTF. As DNA, the CDR3 is TGTGCCACCAGTGATCCCACGGAGGGCTACTATGGCTACACCTTC. The chain recombines TRBV24-1 with TRBJ1-2, with D hard to call. CDR3 length: 15 residues. Trimming took 3 bases from V and 3 from J, leaving 13 bases between them. Germline V CDR1 and CDR2: KGHDR, SFDVKD.

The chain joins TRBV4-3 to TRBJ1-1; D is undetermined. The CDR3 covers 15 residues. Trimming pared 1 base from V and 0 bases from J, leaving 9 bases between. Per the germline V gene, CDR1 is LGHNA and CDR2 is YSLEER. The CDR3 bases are TGCGCCAGCAGCCAAGGTGCCACCGTGAACACTGAAGCTTTCTTT. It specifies CASSQGATVNTEAFF.

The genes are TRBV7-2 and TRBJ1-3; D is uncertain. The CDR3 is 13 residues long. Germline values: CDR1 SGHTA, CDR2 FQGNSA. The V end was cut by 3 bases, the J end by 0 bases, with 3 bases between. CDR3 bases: TGTGCCAGCAGCTTGGACTCTGGAAACACCATATATTTT. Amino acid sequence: CASSLDSGNTIYF. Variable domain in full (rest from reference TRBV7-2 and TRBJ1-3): GAGVSQSPSNKVTEKGKDVELRCDPISGHTALYWYRQSLGQGLEFLIYFQGNSAPDKSGLPSDRFSAERTGGSVSTLTIQRTQQEDSAVYLCASSLDSGNTIYFGEGSWLTVV.

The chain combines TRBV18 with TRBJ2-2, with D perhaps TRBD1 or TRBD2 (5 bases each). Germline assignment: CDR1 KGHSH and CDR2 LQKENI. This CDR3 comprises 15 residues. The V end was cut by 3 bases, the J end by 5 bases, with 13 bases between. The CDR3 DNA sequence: TGTGCCAGCTCACCGGGGGTGGTCGGAACCGGGGAGCTGTTTTTT. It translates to CASSPGVVGTGELFF.

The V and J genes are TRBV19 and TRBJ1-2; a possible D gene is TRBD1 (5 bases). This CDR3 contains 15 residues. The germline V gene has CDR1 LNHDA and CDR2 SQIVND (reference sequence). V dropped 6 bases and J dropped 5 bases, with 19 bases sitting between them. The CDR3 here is CASSPGTGREYGYTF. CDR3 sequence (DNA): TGTGCCAGTAGCCCCGGGACCGGGAGGGAATATGGCTACACCTTC.

Written as DNA, the CDR3 is TGTGCCAGCTCCCCCCGGGACAGGGACACTGAAGCTTTCTTT. Translated, it gives CASSPRDRDTEAFF. The genes are TRBV18 and TRBJ1-1; 9 bases agree with TRBD1. The CDR3 spans 14 residues. The V and J ends lost 6 bases and 3 bases, in that order; junction bases with no gene match: 5. Germline CDR1 and CDR2: KGHSH and LQKENI.

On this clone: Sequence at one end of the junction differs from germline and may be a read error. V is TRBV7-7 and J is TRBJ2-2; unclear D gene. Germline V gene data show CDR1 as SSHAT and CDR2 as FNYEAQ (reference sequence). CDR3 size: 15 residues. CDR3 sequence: CASSSTERWAGELFF. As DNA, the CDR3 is TGTGCTAGCAGCTCAACCGAGAGATGGGCCGGGGAGCTGTTTTTT.